Sequencing of this T cell receptor (beta chain) was carried out in a study of shared clonotypes between healthy human individuals. Whole-study findings and limits: Rarefaction showed sorted-subset sequencing was incomplete despite large depth.

Naive-designated CD8 cells lacked CD45RO, were positively enriched for CCR7, and omitted terminally differentiated effector memory CD45RA+ cells. For this clone: The antigen is undetermined.

Sorted-subset replicate PCRs used around 220 ng DNA, approximately 33,000 T cell genomes. Methods used by the authors: ImmunoSEQ gave junction-only sequences without quality scores, so filtering differed. Sequenced by immunoSEQ multiplex PCR; TCRdb stores in-frame clones only, minus some. Clonal size and the V and J genes are those of that table, whereas D and trimming came from the DNA. The data contain 600,000 or so clones, nearly 98% of them singletons. CDR3 length: 15 residues. CDR1 SSHAT and CDR2 FNYEAQ come from the germline V gene (reference sequence). The V gene lost 1 base and the J gene lost 3 bases, with 13 bases spanning the gap.

The origin of this receptor is a man aged 25-45 years in good health. The sequenced material came from naive CD8+ T cells sorted from blood. The chain combines TRBV7-7 with TRBJ2-7; perhaps TRBD2 as D (5 bases). CDR3 region: CASSLGSEGSYEQYF. The CDR3 DNA follows: TGTGCCAGCAGCTTAGGGTCCGAAGGGAGCTACGAGCAGTACTTC.